These T cell receptor beta chains were read from a single sample in a study of post-analysis software for immune sequencing data. MiXCR, run by TCRdb on the PCR reads, gives a single entry per CDR3 protein. The sample shows about 160,000 distinct CDR3 sequences, under 40% of them seen only once. Source: blood, taken after autologous hematopoietic stem cell transplantation. These receptors all stem from a girl aged 5-17 years with multiple sclerosis. Both conserved end residues are part of each CDR3. Clone size, where shown, is once, few, many, or a class for clones that have expanded.

CDR3aa | abundance | v_gene
CASRVSYNEQFF | few | TRBV6-1
CASSPEHYGYTF | many | TRBV5-1
CASSPTSGNMDTQYF | many | TRBV7-2
CATRALEPRGETQYF | NA | TRBV15
CSASLFAAQETQYF | few | TRBV20-1
CASSYPDGGQFNSYEQYF | few | TRBV7-9
CSGVGTGNGANVLTF | NA | TRBV20-1
CASSQDAAYNSPLHF | few | TRBV4-3
CASSQVTKWTGGLAVGYTF | few | TRBV4-1
CAISESREGPQHF | NA | TRBV10-3
CASSIRLSEFTDTQYF | once | TRBV19
CSANPGQLNEQYF | once | TRBV20-1
CASSLVAVNIQYF | few | TRBV12-3/TRBV12-4
CASHQPGTTAFF | NA | TRBV2
CASSLFGVLVEAFF | NA | TRBV11-2
CASSHLRDSLSGANVLTF | NA | TRBV14
CASSSPGLAGGFPTGELFF | NA | TRBV6-5
CSLMGDALYF | few | TRBV29-1
CASGTLGPYNEQFF | few | TRBV12-3/TRBV12-4
CATSDLTSPAGELFF | NA | TRBV24-1
CASSPIGQIVNYGYTF | NA | TRBV7-2
CATSVGSLDYNEQFF | many | TRBV24-1
CASSLVAGRKTYEQYF | few | TRBV5-1
CSARRAFANGYYEQYF | NA | TRBV20-1
CASNTIAGTASSGRANEQFF | few | TRBV11-3
CASSQQTGSGNIQYF | NA | TRBV4-3